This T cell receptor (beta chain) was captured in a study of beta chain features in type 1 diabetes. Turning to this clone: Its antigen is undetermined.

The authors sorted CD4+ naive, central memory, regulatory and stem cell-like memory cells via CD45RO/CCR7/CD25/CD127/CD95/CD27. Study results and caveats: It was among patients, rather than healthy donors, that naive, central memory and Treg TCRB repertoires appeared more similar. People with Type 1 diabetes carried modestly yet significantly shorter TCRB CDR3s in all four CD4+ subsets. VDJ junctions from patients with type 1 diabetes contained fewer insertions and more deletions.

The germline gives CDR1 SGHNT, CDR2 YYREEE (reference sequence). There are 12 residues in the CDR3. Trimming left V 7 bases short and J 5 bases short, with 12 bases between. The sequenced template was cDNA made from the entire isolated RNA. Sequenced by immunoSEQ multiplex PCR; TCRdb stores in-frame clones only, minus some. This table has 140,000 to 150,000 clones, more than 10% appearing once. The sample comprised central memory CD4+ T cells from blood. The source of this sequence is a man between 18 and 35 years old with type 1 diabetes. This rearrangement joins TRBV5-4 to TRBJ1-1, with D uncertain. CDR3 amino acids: CASRAVGTEAFF. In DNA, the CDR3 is TGTGCCAGCCGAGCGGTGGGGACTGAAGCTTTCTTT. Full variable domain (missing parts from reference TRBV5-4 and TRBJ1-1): ETGVTQSPTHLIKTRGQQVTLRCSSQSGHNTVSWYQQALGQGPQFIFQYYREEENGRGNFPPRFSGLQFPNYSSELNVNALELDDSALYLCASRAVGTEAFFGQGTRLTVV.